In this sample, the clone carrying this T cell receptor (beta chain) turned up a few times. The data were produced by immunoSEQ multiplex PCR, yet TCRdb's version contains in-frame clones alone and is incomplete. This table holds roughly 16,000 clones, about 94% found once. This specimen belongs to a study of blood T cell dynamics during melanoma immunotherapy. Time point given: week 3, after first cycle of checkpoint inhibitor. Prior systemic cancer therapy, immunosuppressant use and other active malignancies excluded patients. The length of the CDR3 is 15 residues. Per the germline V gene, CDR1 is SGHNT and CDR2 is YENEEA. V gave up 4 bases and J gave up 1 base, with 13 bases separating them.

The chain uses TRBV11-3 and TRBJ1-1, with D possibly matching TRBD1 (5 bases). Sequenced material: effector memory CD8+ T cells from blood, taken from a patient treated with checkpoint blockade. The TCR sequence derives from a human donor with melanoma. CDR3 sequence (DNA): TGTGCCAGCAGCTCGCCCTACCAGGGGAACACTGAAGCTTTCTTT. It translates to CASSSPYQGNTEAFF.